This passage covers 26 T cell receptor beta chains from one sample sequenced in a study of blood T cell repertoires in COVID-19. Here immunoSEQ multiplex PCR was the method, and the copy in TCRdb shows in-frame clones only, minus some. Altogether about 40,000 clones are present, roughly four fifths being singletons, with the ten largest covering roughly 2.6%. The sample was peripheral blood. The receptors stem from a woman aged 60-75 years with acute or convalescent COVID-19.

V and J are TRBV24-1 and TRBJ2-3; TRBD2 matches 11 bases. V dropped 4 bases and J dropped 3; count of bases not matched to a gene: 5. This CDR3 is 16 amino acids long. CDR1 and CDR2 from the germline V gene are KGHDR and SFDVKD. In DNA form, the CDR3 reads TGTGCCACCAGTGACTACGGGACTAGCGGAACAGATACGCAGTATTTT. Its translation is CATSDYGTSGTDTQYF.

The V and J genes are TRBV28 and TRBJ2-1; no reliable D call. The ends were cut back, 3 bases at V and 8 bases at J, with 11 bases in the middle. Germline CDR1 is MDHEN and CDR2 is SYDVKM. This CDR3 has 13 amino acids. The CDR3 protein is CASSFLSVDEQFF. Written as DNA, the CDR3 is TGTGCCAGCAGTTTCTTATCGGTGGATGAGCAGTTCTTC.

The chain links TRBV3-1 (or the pseudogene TRBV3-2) to TRBJ2-7; 7 nucleotides agree with TRBD2. The CDR3 has 16 amino acids. In germline, CDR1 is LGHDT, CDR2 YNNKEL (reference sequence). V shed 5 bases and J 0 bases; nucleotides not matched to a gene: 10. For the CDR3, the DNA is TGTGCCAGCAGCTTATTCGCCGGGGGGAGCTCCTACGAGCAGTACTTC. Translation gives CASSLFAGGSSYEQYF.

J is TRBJ2-1 and V is TRBV3-1 (or the pseudogene TRBV3-2), with 15 bases aligning to TRBD2. After removal of 4 bases from V and 8 bases from J, the junction contained 6 bases not matched to a gene. This CDR3 region has 16 residues. Germline CDR1 reads LGHDT; CDR2 reads YNNKEL (reference sequence). The CDR3 region has the DNA TGTGCCAGCAGCCCCTGGACTAGCGGGGGGGCGGATGAGCAGTTCTTC. Translating gives CASSPWTSGGADEQFF.

The gene calls are TRBV5-1 and TRBJ2-4; TRBD1 agrees at 7 bases. The CDR3 is 14 residues long. V trimming: 4 bases; J trimming: 5 bases; junction bases outside the gene matches: 6. Germline V CDR1 and CDR2: SGHRS, YFSETQ. The CDR3 protein is CASSPGTVENIQYF. CDR3 nucleotide sequence: TGCGCCAGCAGCCCGGGGACAGTGGAAAACATTCAGTACTTC.

The V call is TRBV27, the J call TRBJ1-2; perhaps TRBD1 as D (5 bases). The germline gives CDR1 MNHEY, CDR2 SMNVEV (reference sequence). Trimming left V 2 bases short and J 4 bases short, with 17 bases between. This CDR3 is 16 amino acids long. The CDR3 protein is CASSLDGAARVYGYTF. As DNA, the CDR3 is TGTGCCAGCAGTTTAGATGGGGCCGCCAGAGTCTATGGCTACACCTTC.

This CDR3 reads CASRSGGGRTDTQYF. The CDR3, as DNA: TGTGCCAGCCGTTCAGGGGGCGGTAGAACAGATACGCAGTATTTT. This rearrangement joins TRBV27 to TRBJ2-3; TRBD1 agrees at 8 bases. CDR1 is MNHEY and CDR2 is SMNVEV in the germline V gene (reference sequence). The V gene end was trimmed by 8 bases and the J gene end by 3 bases; junction bases not matched to a gene: 10. This CDR3 has 15 amino acids.

This clone has just one count. The chain uses TRBV2 and TRBJ2-5; D is perhaps TRBD1 (5 bases). Germline V gene data show CDR1 as SNHLY and CDR2 as FYNNEI. This CDR3 has 15 amino acids. V was pared by 0 bases and J by 1 base, with 9 bases between. CDR3 DNA: TGTGCCAGCAGTGAAGCCGGCAGGGTCCAAGAGACCCAGTACTTC. This sequence encodes CASSEAGRVQETQYF.

The chain uses TRBV27 and TRBJ1-2; D is uncertain. This CDR3 contains 14 residues. The V end was cut by 0 bases, the J end by 1 base, with 6 bases between. CDR1 is MNHEY, CDR2 SMNVEV, per germline (reference sequence). The CDR3 bases are TGTGCCAGCAGTTTATCGAGGGATAACTATGGCTACACCTTC. As protein: CASSLSRDNYGYTF.

The gene calls are TRBV2 and TRBJ1-5, with TRBD1 identical over 10 bases. The CDR3 sequence is 14 residues long. The V gene end was trimmed by 8 bases and the J gene end by 7 bases; junction bases not matched to a gene: 8. Germline V gene lookup returns CDR1 SNHLY and CDR2 FYNNEI. The CDR3 nucleotides are TGTGCCAGCGGACGGACAGGGGGTAGGCAGCCCCAGCATTTT. Its protein product is CASGRTGGRQPQHF.

The chain links TRBV7-8 to TRBJ2-1; 9 nucleotides match TRBD2. Trimming at V came to 2 bases and at J to 6 bases, leaving 8 bases not matched to a gene. CDR3 length: 16 amino acids. The germline V gene has CDR1 SGHVS and CDR2 FQNEAQ. CDR3 residues: CASSLPLREGPNEQFF. The CDR3 DNA sequence: TGTGCCAGCAGCTTACCGCTGCGGGAGGGCCCCAATGAGCAGTTCTTC. The whole variable domain, remainder taken from reference TRBV7-8 and TRBJ2-1, is GAGVSQSPRYKVAKRGQDVALRCDPISGHVSLFWYQQALGQGPEFLTYFQNEAQLDKSGLPSDRFFAERPEGSVSTLKIQRTQQEDSAVYLCASSLPLREGPNEQFFGPGTRLTVL.

The CDR3 sequence: CASSLFAGGRNTGELFF. CDR3 bases: TGTGCCAGCAGTTTATTTGCGGGGGGGAGGAACACCGGGGAGCTGTTTTTT. The chain uses TRBV27 and TRBJ2-2; 9 nucleotides agree with TRBD2. CDR3 size: 17 residues. Germline-derived CDR1 and CDR2 are MNHEY and SMNVEV (reference sequence). V shed 1 base and J 1 base; nucleotides not matched to a gene: 4.

The CDR3 region has the DNA TGCGCCAGCATGCTGGGGAGGGGTAACACTGAAGCTTTCTTT. Translation: CASMLGRGNTEAFF. The gene calls are TRBV5-1 and TRBJ1-1; possible D gene TRBD1, 5 bases. This CDR3 comprises 14 residues. Trimming left V 6 bases short and J 2 bases short, with 14 bases between. The germline gives CDR1 SGHRS, CDR2 YFSETQ. The full variable domain, completed using reference TRBV5-1 and TRBJ1-1, is KAGVTQTPRYLIKTRGQQVTLSCSPISGHRSVSWYQQTPGQGLQFLFEYFSETQRNKGNFPGRFSGRQFSNSRSEMNVSTLELGDSALYLCASMLGRGNTEAFFGQGTRLTVV.

The V call is TRBV15, the J call TRBJ1-6; possibly TRBD1 for D (5 bases). The CDR3 contains 15 residues. Per the germline V gene, CDR1 is LNHNV and CDR2 is YYDKDF (reference sequence). Trimming removed 0 bases at V and 7 bases at J, with 10 bases between. CDR3 sequence: CATSRDDRSNSPLHF. The CDR3 coding sequence is TGTGCCACCAGCAGAGACGACAGATCCAATTCACCCCTCCACTTT. The variable domain in full, with the rest retrieved from reference TRBV15 and TRBJ1-6, is DAMVIQNPRYQVTQFGKPVTLSCSQTLNHNVMYWYQQKSSQAPKLLFHYYDKDFNNEADTPDNFQSRRPNTSFCFLDIRSPGLGDTAMYLCATSRDDRSNSPLHFGNGTRLTVT.

The sample holds one count of this clone. The chain combines TRBV27 with TRBJ1-1; TRBD1 agrees at 9 bases. This CDR3 has 15 residues. V lost 3 bases to trimming and J lost 7 bases; unmatched junction nucleotides: 9. In germline, CDR1 is MNHEY, CDR2 SMNVEV (reference sequence). CDR3 DNA sequence: TGTGCCAGCAGTTTCGTACAGGGGGCACCAGATGAAGCTTTCTTT. Protein: CASSFVQGAPDEAFF.

This rearrangement joins TRBV7-8 to TRBJ2-7, with 10 positions matching TRBD2. CDR1 is SGHVS and CDR2 is FQNEAQ in the germline V gene. This CDR3 spans 15 amino acids. V was clipped by 5 bases and J by 4 bases; unmatched bases: 8. CDR3 region: CASSTSSGRVYEQYF. The DNA of the CDR3 is TGTGCCAGCAGCACCTCTAGCGGGAGAGTATACGAGCAGTACTTC.

The chain couples TRBV27 to TRBJ2-7, with D perhaps matching TRBD2 (5 bases). Per germline, CDR1 MNHEY and CDR2 SMNVEV (reference sequence). This CDR3 is built from 16 residues. The V end was cut by 2 bases, the J end by 0 bases, with 14 bases between. This CDR3 reads CASSLTRTGASYEQYF. CDR3 nucleotides: TGTGCCAGCAGTTTAACTCGGACTGGAGCCTCCTACGAGCAGTACTTC.

This CDR3 is CASTLRSANNSPLHF. CDR3 coding DNA: TGTGCCAGCACCCTCCGGTCAGCGAATAATTCACCCCTCCACTTT. The chain combines TRBV2 with TRBJ1-6; D is unclear. The CDR3 extends over 15 amino acids. Germline lookup yields CDR1 SNHLY and CDR2 FYNNEI. Trimming shortened V by 7 bases and J by 5 bases, and 15 bases separated the two germline ends.

The CDR3 nucleotides are TGCGCCAGCAGCTTGGAGGGACAGTCACGTTCACCCCTCCACTTT. Encoded protein: CASSLEGQSRSPLHF. The chain employs TRBV5-1 and TRBJ1-6, with TRBD1 identical over 7 bases. The CDR3 consists of 15 residues. Per germline, CDR1 SGHRS and CDR2 YFSETQ. The junction had 6 bases not matched to a gene; V was cut back by 0 bases and J by 9 bases.

The chain carries TRBV28 and TRBJ1-2; 10 positions agree with TRBD1. The CDR3 has 13 residues. In germline, CDR1 is MDHEN, CDR2 SYDVKM. V dropped 7 bases and J dropped 5; count of bases not matched to a gene: 4. The CDR3 DNA sequence: TGTGCCAGCATAATGGGACAGGGGTATGGCTACACCTTC. This codes for CASIMGQGYGYTF.

The chain combines TRBV20-1 with TRBJ2-2; 8 bases match TRBD1. Germline values: CDR1 DFQATT, CDR2 SNEGSKA (reference sequence). V shed 3 bases, J shed 6 bases, and the junction held 6 bases outside the gene matches. CDR3 length: 14 residues. CDR3 sequence (DNA): TGCAGTGCTAGTTTCAGGGGGCGCCCCGGGGAGCTGTTTTTT. This encodes CSASFRGRPGELFF.

The chain joins TRBV30 to TRBJ1-2; D may be TRBD1 (5 bases). The germline V gene encodes CDR1 GTSNPN and CDR2 SVGIG (reference sequence). Trimming removed 3 bases from V and 6 bases from J, with 11 bases in between. The CDR3 is 12 residues long. The CDR3 region is CAWSSGRHGYTF. The CDR3 nucleotides are TGTGCCTGGAGCTCAGGGAGGCATGGCTACACCTTC.

The chain recombines TRBV6-5 with TRBJ2-5, with 10 nucleotides matching TRBD1. V gave up 7 bases and J gave up 5 bases; unmatched junction bases: 7. Germline V gene lookup returns CDR1 MNHEY and CDR2 SVGAGI. The CDR3 consists of 14 residues. CDR3 loop: CASNIDRGRETQYF. In DNA, the CDR3 is TGTGCCAGCAACATCGACAGGGGGCGTGAGACCCAGTACTTC.

The chain couples TRBV28 to TRBJ1-4, with D tentatively TRBD1 (6 bases). The CDR3 covers 16 residues. Germline V lookup: CDR1 MDHEN, CDR2 SYDVKM. Trimming pared 5 bases from V and 8 bases from J, leaving 21 bases between. CDR3 bases: TGTGCCAGCAGTCCCTGGGGGGGAGGGGGAGAGGAAAAACTGTTTTTT. Translated, it gives CASSPWGGGGEEKLFF.

V usage is TRBV7-3 and J usage is TRBJ2-1; possible D gene TRBD2, 7 bases. From germline, CDR1 is SGHTA and CDR2 FQGTGA. CDR3 size: 15 residues. V lost 1 base to trimming and J lost 2 bases, with 9 bases between them. CDR3: CASSLRGGPYNEQFF. The CDR3 coding sequence is TGTGCCAGCAGCTTAAGGGGGGGCCCCTACAATGAGCAGTTCTTC.

The rearrangement joins TRBV15 to TRBJ2-7; D remains unclear. The germline gives CDR1 LNHNV, CDR2 YYDKDF (reference sequence). The V end was cut by 1 base, the J end by 8 bases, with 12 bases between. CDR3 size: 13 residues. Here the CDR3 reads CATSRVGGFKQYF. The CDR3 nucleotides read TGTGCCACCAGCAGAGTTGGCGGCTTTAAGCAGTACTTC.